A selection of T cell receptor beta chains follows, all from one sample in a study of blood T cell repertoires in COVID-19. Sequencing was performed with immunoSEQ multiplex PCR; in TCRdb, only in-frame clones are kept and a portion is missing. The sample holds 200,000 to 300,000 clones, roughly 80% seen once. Sequencing used peripheral blood. The receptors stem from an elderly woman with acute or convalescent COVID-19. Each CDR3 is given with its conserved first and last residue. The D gene is left open where the match is weak. Expanded clones get a size class; other rows say once, few or many, or leave the size out.

J gene: TRBJ2-2; clone size: -; D gene: TRBD1; V gene: TRBV4-1; CDR3 protein: CASSQDETGGYTGELFF; CDR3 DNA: TGCGCCAGCAGCCAAGATGAGACAGGGGGCTACACCGGGGAGCTGTTTTTT
J gene: TRBJ1-4; clone size: -; D gene: -; V gene: TRBV30; CDR3 protein: CAWSWPGVEKLFF; CDR3 DNA: TGTGCCTGGAGTTGGCCAGGGGTTGAAAAACTGTTTTTT
J gene: TRBJ1-4; clone size: -; D gene: -; V gene: TRBV6-5; CDR3 protein: CASTMTDTNEKLFF; CDR3 DNA: TGTGCCAGCACCATGACAGATACAAATGAAAAACTGTTTTTT
J gene: TRBJ2-5; clone size: -; D gene: -; V gene: TRBV19; CDR3 protein: CASSTSGTQEETQYF; CDR3 DNA: TGTGCCAGTAGTACCTCCGGGACTCAGGAGGAGACCCAGTACTTC
J gene: TRBJ2-5; clone size: -; D gene: -; V gene: TRBV27; CDR3 protein: CASSLTHRRASQETQYF; CDR3 DNA: TGTGCCAGCAGTCTTACCCACAGGAGGGCGAGCCAAGAGACCCAGTACTTC
J gene: TRBJ1-6; clone size: -; D gene: TRBD1; V gene: TRBV6-5; CDR3 protein: CASGDRRENSPLHF; CDR3 DNA: TGTGCCAGCGGGGACAGAAGGGAGAATTCACCCCTCCACTTT
J gene: TRBJ2-2; clone size: once; D gene: -; V gene: TRBV7-9; CDR3 protein: CASTRDTYTGELFF; CDR3 DNA: TGTGCCAGCACTCGGGACACTTACACCGGGGAGCTGTTTTTT
J gene: TRBJ2-5; clone size: -; D gene: TRBD1; V gene: TRBV11-1; CDR3 protein: CASGTVLQETQYF; CDR3 DNA: TGTGCCAGTGGGACAGTGCTTCAAGAGACCCAGTACTTC
J gene: TRBJ1-3; clone size: -; D gene: TRBD1; V gene: TRBV30; CDR3 protein: CAWRQPGQGFRNTIYF; CDR3 DNA: TGTGCCTGGAGACAACCGGGACAGGGGTTTCGAAACACCATATATTTT
J gene: TRBJ2-4; clone size: -; D gene: TRBD2; V gene: TRBV11-2; CDR3 protein: CASSLLVSGAKNIQYF; CDR3 DNA: TGTGCCAGCAGCTTATTGGTTAGCGGGGCCAAAAACATTCAGTACTTC
J gene: TRBJ1-2; clone size: few; D gene: TRBD1; V gene: TRBV12-3/TRBV12-4; CDR3 protein: CASSFGTGEGYTF; CDR3 DNA: TGTGCCAGCAGTTTTGGGACAGGAGAAGGCTACACCTTC
J gene: TRBJ2-7; clone size: -; D gene: -; V gene: TRBV24-1; CDR3 protein: CATSDWTGVQYF; CDR3 DNA: TGTGCCACCAGTGATTGGACCGGGGTACAGTACTTC
J gene: TRBJ1-1; clone size: -; D gene: TRBD1; V gene: TRBV11-3; CDR3 protein: CASSLGGTGALNTEAFF; CDR3 DNA: TGTGCCAGCAGCTTAGGCGGGACAGGGGCCCTGAACACTGAAGCTTTCTTT
J gene: TRBJ2-2; clone size: -; D gene: -; V gene: TRBV18; CDR3 protein: CASSSRNTGELFF; CDR3 DNA: TGTGCCAGCTCATCCAGGAACACCGGGGAGCTGTTTTTT
J gene: TRBJ1-5; clone size: -; D gene: TRBD1; V gene: TRBV6-2/TRBV6-3; CDR3 protein: CASSPRDRGYQPQHF; CDR3 DNA: TGTGCCAGCAGCCCACGGGACAGGGGGTATCAGCCCCAGCATTTT
J gene: TRBJ2-5; clone size: once; D gene: TRBD2; V gene: TRBV2; CDR3 protein: CASSPGLAGGQETQYF; CDR3 DNA: TGTGCCAGCAGTCCGGGACTAGCGGGGGGACAAGAGACCCAGTACTTC
J gene: TRBJ2-5; clone size: -; D gene: -; V gene: TRBV28; CDR3 protein: CASSTRGYQETQYF; CDR3 DNA: TGTGCCAGCAGTACCCGCGGCTACCAAGAGACCCAGTACTTC
J gene: TRBJ1-1; clone size: -; D gene: TRBD1; V gene: TRBV11-2; CDR3 protein: CASSLDRVGSEAFF; CDR3 DNA: TGTGCCAGCAGCCTGGACAGGGTGGGTAGTGAAGCTTTCTTT
J gene: TRBJ2-3; clone size: few; D gene: -; V gene: TRBV2; CDR3 protein: CASSEWGDDTQYF; CDR3 DNA: TGTGCCAGCAGTGAATGGGGGGACGATACGCAGTATTTT
J gene: TRBJ2-7; clone size: -; D gene: -; V gene: TRBV29-1; CDR3 protein: CSVRTDLYEQYF; CDR3 DNA: TGCAGCGTTAGGACAGACCTTTACGAGCAGTACTTC